The clone carrying this T cell receptor beta chain came up many times. The antigen remains unidentified. Single cDNA molecules in the library carried unique molecular identifiers attached during preparation. TCRdb itself ran the 5' RACE reads through MiXCR, one entry per CDR3 protein. This sample has about 140,000 distinct CDR3 sequences; 4.1% occur once, and the top ten carry around 1.4%. These data originate in a study of human T cells and chemical hapten exposure. Across the whole study: Across samples, TCR yields varied, mostly owing to small differences in pooled library volumes. Overall study findings and caveats: TCRs whose frequency exceeded 1 in 1000 remained the same following DPC sensitization.

Germline V gene data show CDR1 as LNHDA and CDR2 as SQIVND (reference sequence). The junction had 8 bases not matched to a gene; V was cut back by 7 bases and J by 0 bases. This CDR3 region has 16 residues. The authors' total RNA extraction used unfractionated whole blood. The origin of this receptor is a female donor in good health. J is TRBJ2-2 and V is TRBV19, with 7 bases that match TRBD2. CDR3 region: CASTAAGFTNTGELFF. The CDR3 coding sequence is TGTGCCAGTACAGCAGCGGGATTCACGAACACCGGGGAGCTGTTTTTT.